This TCR beta chain was profiled in a study of vaccination and CD4 T cells after COVID-19. Turning to the study itself: Post-vaccine sampling followed dose two by a median about 72 days (range 14 to 241).

Scientists ran DNA taken from cultured CD4+ T cells through the Oncomine TCR Beta short-read assay for sequencing. TCRdb re-analysed the PCR reads in MiXCR, keeping a single row per CDR3 protein. The data hold more than 10,000 distinct CDR3 sequences, with more than 30% observed a single time. The treatment here: approximately 11-day PBMC culture with coronavirus spike peptide pools or control peptides (ViraFEST assay). Details on this clonotype: Its antigen is still unknown. An end of the junction does not agree with germline; a read error may underlie this.

The clonotype originates from a human donor who had recovered from COVID-19. Sequenced material: CD4+ T cells from blood, cultured in vitro, taken after SARS-CoV-2 vaccination.

The chain's CDR3 is CGAQTPGGTEAFF. The DNA of the CDR3 is TGCGGTGCTCAGACCCCTGGAGGGACTGAAGCTTTCTTT. V gene TRBV20-1 combines with J gene TRBJ1-1; no clear D gene. CDR1 DFQATT and CDR2 SNEGSKA come from the germline V gene (reference sequence). The CDR3 extends over 13 amino acids.